The sample holds a few counts of the clone carrying this T cell receptor (beta chain). V gave up 1 base and J gave up 8 bases; unmatched junction bases: 11. Germline CDR1 is LGHNA and CDR2 is YSLEER. CDR3 length: 16 amino acids. The TCR library protocol attached unique molecular identifiers to the individual cDNA molecules. TCRdb called the 5' RACE reads again in MiXCR, with one record for every CDR3 protein. The sample lists tens of thousands of distinct CDR3 sequences; 15% were seen once. The sample belongs to a study of early T cells in non-severe SARS-CoV-2 infection. This sequence originates from an adult who was a healthcare worker with PCR-confirmed SARS-CoV-2 infection or an uninfected control (not recorded which). The sample taken for sequencing was whole blood. The chain has TRBV4-3 and TRBJ2-1; 7 bases line up with TRBD1. The CDR3 nucleotides are TGCGCCAGCAGCCAAGCCGGGGTCGGGACAGCTGATGAGCAGTTCTTC. Its protein is CASSQAGVGTADEQFF.